A single sample is the source of the 9 T cell receptor beta chains below, sequenced in a study of early T cells in non-severe SARS-CoV-2 infection. TCRdb recomputed calls from the 5' RACE reads with MiXCR, one row per CDR3 protein. The sample shows approximately 66,000 distinct CDR3 sequences, under 15% of them seen only once. Input material: whole blood. Receptors originate from an adult who was a healthcare worker with PCR-confirmed SARS-CoV-2 infection or an uninfected control (not recorded which).

This clonotype was seen repeatedly, ten times or more. The chain recombines TRBV5-5 with TRBJ1-1; TRBD1 is a possible D gene (5 bases). The CDR3 covers 16 residues. V was cut by 2 bases and J by 5 bases, with 19 bases left in between. Germline CDR1 and CDR2: SGHKS and YYEKEE (reference sequence). CDR3 nucleotides: TGTGCCAGCAGCTTTCTCAGCGGGACGGGAAGAACTGAAGCTTTCTTT. It specifies CASSFLSGTGRTEAFF.

The sample holds many counts of this clonotype. The V and J genes are TRBV9 and TRBJ1-1; tentatively, D is TRBD1 (5 bases). The CDR3 contains 15 residues. Germline V gene data show CDR1 as SGDLS and CDR2 as YYNGEE. V was clipped by 4 bases and J by 0 bases, with 13 bases between them. The CDR3 spells CASSPREGMNTEAFF. CDR3 nucleotides: TGTGCCAGCAGCCCCCGGGAGGGGATGAACACTGAAGCTTTCTTT.

CDR3 nucleotides: TGTGCCAGTACTGCAGGGTCTAAGCCCCAGCATTTT. It encodes CASTAGSKPQHF. The gene calls are TRBV19 and TRBJ1-5; D possibly corresponds to TRBD1 (5 bases). The CDR3 has 12 residues. V was cut by 7 bases and J by 8 bases, with 12 bases left in between. CDR1 is LNHDA, CDR2 SQIVND, per germline (reference sequence).

This clonotype has only one observation. V usage is TRBV20-1 and J usage is TRBJ2-5; maybe TRBD1 (6 bases). Germline CDR1 DFQATT, CDR2 SNEGSKA (reference sequence). V was trimmed by 3 bases and J by 2 bases, leaving 10 bases between them. CDR3 length: 13 amino acids. The CDR3 DNA sequence: TGCAGTGCTAGGGACAGCTTACAAGAGACCCAGTACTTC. It encodes CSARDSLQETQYF.

This clonotype was observed at least ten times. The rearrangement links TRBV20-1 to TRBJ2-7, with D hard to call. Trimming took 3 bases from V and 1 from J, leaving 13 bases between them. Germline V CDR1 and CDR2: DFQATT, SNEGSKA (reference sequence). This CDR3 has 14 residues. CDR3 in amino acids: CSARNDLDSYEQYF. The DNA for the CDR3 is TGCAGTGCTAGGAACGACCTGGATTCCTACGAGCAGTACTTC.

The chain combines TRBV13 with TRBJ2-3; D gene uncertain. The germline V gene encodes CDR1 PRHDT and CDR2 FYEKMQ (reference sequence). Trimming left V 5 bases short and J 1 base short, with 13 bases between. The CDR3 has 15 residues. Here the CDR3 reads CASSGRVEGTDTQYF. CDR3 nucleotide sequence: TGTGCCAGCAGCGGACGGGTGGAAGGCACAGATACGCAGTATTTT.

This clonotype was observed many times. The genes are TRBV7-9 and TRBJ2-1, with D possibly being TRBD1 (6 bases). Between the trimmed V and J ends, which lost 1 base and 15 bases, there was a span of 16 bases. CDR3 size: 13 residues. The germline CDR1 and CDR2 sequences are SEHNR and FQNEAQ (reference sequence). The CDR3 reads CASSLDRAGARFF. The DNA for the CDR3 is TGTGCCAGCAGCTTAGATAGGGCAGGGGCACGGTTCTTC.

This clonotype came up a few times. The chain is built from TRBV7-8 and TRBJ1-5; TRBD1 is a possible D gene (6 bases). The V end lost 3 bases, the J end lost 0 bases, and 9 bases lay between the germline ends. This CDR3 spans 15 amino acids. The V gene's germline CDR1 is SGHVS and CDR2 FQNEAQ. Here the CDR3 reads CASSLLQGSNQPQHF. The DNA of the CDR3 is TGTGCCAGCAGCTTGCTACAGGGTAGCAATCAGCCCCAGCATTTT.

This clonotype was recorded many times. The chain has TRBV25-1 and TRBJ2-4, with D perhaps matching TRBD2 (5 bases). This CDR3 has 16 amino acids. Germline CDR1 MGHDK, CDR2 SYGVNS. Trimming removed 2 bases from V and 2 bases from J, with 13 bases in between. This CDR3 reads CASSEPPADPKNIQYF. The CDR3 DNA reads as TGTGCCAGCAGTGAACCCCCAGCGGATCCCAAAAACATTCAGTACTTC.